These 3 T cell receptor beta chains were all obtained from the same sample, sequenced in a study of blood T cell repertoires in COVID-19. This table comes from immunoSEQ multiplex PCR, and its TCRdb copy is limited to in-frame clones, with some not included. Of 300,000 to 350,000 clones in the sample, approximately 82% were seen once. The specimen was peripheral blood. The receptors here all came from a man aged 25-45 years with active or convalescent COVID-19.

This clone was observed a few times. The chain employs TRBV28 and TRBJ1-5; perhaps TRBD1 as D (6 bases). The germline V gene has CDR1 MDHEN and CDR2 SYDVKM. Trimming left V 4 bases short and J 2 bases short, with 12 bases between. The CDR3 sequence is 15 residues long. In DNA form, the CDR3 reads TGTGCCAGCAGTTCCCGGGACACCCGCAATCAGCCCCAGCATTTT. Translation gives CASSSRDTRNQPQHF.

The CDR3 DNA sequence: TGTGCCAGCAGGTTGACAGGCCATCAGCCCCAGCATTTT. It specifies CASRLTGHQPQHF. J is TRBJ1-5 and V is TRBV27; possibly TRBD1 for D (6 bases). V lost 6 bases and J 5 bases, leaving 11 bases between the germline ends. From germline, CDR1 is MNHEY and CDR2 SMNVEV (reference sequence). CDR3 length equals 13 residues.

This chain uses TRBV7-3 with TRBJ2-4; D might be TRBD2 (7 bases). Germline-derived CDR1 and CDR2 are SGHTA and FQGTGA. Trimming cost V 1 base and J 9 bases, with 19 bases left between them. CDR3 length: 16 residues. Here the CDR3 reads CASSLMGGPPATIQYF. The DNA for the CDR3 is TGTGCCAGCAGCTTAATGGGGGGGCCCCCTGCCACCATTCAGTACTTC.